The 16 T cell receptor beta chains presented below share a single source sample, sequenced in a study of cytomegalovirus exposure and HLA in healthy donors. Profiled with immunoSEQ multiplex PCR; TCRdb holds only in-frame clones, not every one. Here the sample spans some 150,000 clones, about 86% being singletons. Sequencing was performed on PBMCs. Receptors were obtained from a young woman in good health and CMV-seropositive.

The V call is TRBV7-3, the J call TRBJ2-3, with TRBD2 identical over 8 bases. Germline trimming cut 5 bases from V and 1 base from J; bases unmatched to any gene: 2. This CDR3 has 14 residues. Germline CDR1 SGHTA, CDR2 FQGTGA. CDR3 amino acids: CASSAGGRTDTQYF. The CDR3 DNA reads TGTGCCAGCAGCGCGGGGGGTCGCACAGATACGCAGTATTTT.

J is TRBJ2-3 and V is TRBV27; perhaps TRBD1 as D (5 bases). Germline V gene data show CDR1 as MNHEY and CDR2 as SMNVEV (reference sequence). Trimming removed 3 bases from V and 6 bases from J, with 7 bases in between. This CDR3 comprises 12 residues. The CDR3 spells CASSFPGDTQYF. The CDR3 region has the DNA TGTGCCAGCAGTTTCCCAGGGGATACGCAGTATTTT.

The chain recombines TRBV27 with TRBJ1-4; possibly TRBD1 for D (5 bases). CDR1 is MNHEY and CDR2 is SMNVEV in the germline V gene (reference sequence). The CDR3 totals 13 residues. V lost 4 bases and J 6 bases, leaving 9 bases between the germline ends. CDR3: CASSSAGYEKLFF. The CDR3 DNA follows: TGTGCCAGCAGTTCGGCAGGGTATGAAAAACTGTTTTTT.

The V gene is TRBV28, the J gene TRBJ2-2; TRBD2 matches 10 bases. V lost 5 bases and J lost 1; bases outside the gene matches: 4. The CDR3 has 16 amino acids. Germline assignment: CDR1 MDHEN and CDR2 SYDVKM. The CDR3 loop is CASSRRLAGNTGELFF. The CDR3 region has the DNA TGTGCCAGCAGTCGAAGACTAGCGGGGAACACCGGGGAGCTGTTTTTT.

The CDR3 region has the DNA TGTGCCAGCAGCCCCCGGGACAGGCCTTTCACCGGGGAGCTGTTTTTT. The encoded protein is CASSPRDRPFTGELFF. This chain connects TRBV7-8 to TRBJ2-2, with 8 bases identical to TRBD1. Looked up from germline, CDR1 is SGHVS and CDR2 is FQNEAQ. CDR3 length equals 16 residues. V lost 5 bases to trimming and J lost 4 bases; unmatched junction nucleotides: 9.

The CDR3 region has the DNA TGTGCCAGCAGGCCATGGCGCCCGGGACAGGGGCTTGACGAGCAGTACTTC. It is translated as CASRPWRPGQGLDEQYF. The chain links TRBV27 to TRBJ2-7; 10 nucleotides agree with TRBD1. The germline CDR1 and CDR2 sequences are MNHEY and SMNVEV (reference sequence). The CDR3 spans 17 residues. After removal of 6 bases from V and 5 bases from J, the junction contained 16 bases not matched to a gene.

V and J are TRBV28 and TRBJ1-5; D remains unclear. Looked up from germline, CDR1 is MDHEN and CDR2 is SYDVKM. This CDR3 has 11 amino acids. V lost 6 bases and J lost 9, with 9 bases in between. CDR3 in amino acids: CASSRGRPQHF. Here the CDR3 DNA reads TGTGCCAGCAGCCGGGGTCGGCCCCAGCATTTT.

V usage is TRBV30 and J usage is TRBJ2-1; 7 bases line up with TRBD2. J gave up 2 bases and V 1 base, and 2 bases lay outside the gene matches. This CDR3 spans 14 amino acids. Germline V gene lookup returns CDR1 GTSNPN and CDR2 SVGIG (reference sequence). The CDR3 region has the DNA TGTGCCTGGAGTGGGCGGGAGACCTACAATGAGCAGTTCTTC. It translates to CAWSGRETYNEQFF.

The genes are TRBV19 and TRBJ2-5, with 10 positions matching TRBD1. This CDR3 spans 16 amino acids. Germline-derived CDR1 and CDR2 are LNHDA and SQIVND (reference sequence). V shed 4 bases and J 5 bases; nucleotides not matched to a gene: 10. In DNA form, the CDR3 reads TGTGCCAGTAGTAAAAGGACAGGGGGACGGGATGAGACCCAGTACTTC. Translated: CASSKRTGGRDETQYF. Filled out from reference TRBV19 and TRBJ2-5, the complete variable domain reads DGGITQSPKYLFRKEGQNVTLSCEQNLNHDAMYWYRQDPGQGLRLIYYSQIVNDFQKGDIAEGYSVSREKKESFPLTVTSAQKNPTAFYLCASSKRTGGRDETQYFGPGTRLLVL.

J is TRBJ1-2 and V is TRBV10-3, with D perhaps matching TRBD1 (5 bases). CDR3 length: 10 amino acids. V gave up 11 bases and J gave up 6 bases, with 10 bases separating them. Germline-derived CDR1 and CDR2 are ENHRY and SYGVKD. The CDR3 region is CASQENGYTF. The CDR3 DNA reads TGTGCCTCACAGGAGAATGGCTACACCTTC.

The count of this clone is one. CDR3 protein: CASSGRQGARHEQYF. The CDR3 DNA is TGTGCCAGTAGTGGAAGACAGGGGGCGCGGCACGAGCAGTACTTC. V usage is TRBV19 and J usage is TRBJ2-7, with 10 positions matching TRBD1. CDR3 length: 15 amino acids. CDR1 and CDR2 from the germline V gene are LNHDA and SQIVND (reference sequence). J was trimmed by 5 bases and V by 5 bases; bases with no gene match: 9.

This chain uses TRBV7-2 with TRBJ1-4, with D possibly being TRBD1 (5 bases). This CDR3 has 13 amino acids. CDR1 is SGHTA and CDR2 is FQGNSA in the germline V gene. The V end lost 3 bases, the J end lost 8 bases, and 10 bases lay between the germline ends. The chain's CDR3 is CASSFRGSEKLFF. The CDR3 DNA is TGTGCCAGCAGCTTCCGGGGGAGCGAAAAACTGTTTTTT.

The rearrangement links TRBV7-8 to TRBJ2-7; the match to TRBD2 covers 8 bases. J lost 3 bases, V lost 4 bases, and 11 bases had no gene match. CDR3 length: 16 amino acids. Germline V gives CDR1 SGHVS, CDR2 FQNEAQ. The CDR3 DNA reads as TGTGCCAGCAGCTATCCCCTCGGTAGCGGGAACTACGAGCAGTACTTC. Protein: CASSYPLGSGNYEQYF.

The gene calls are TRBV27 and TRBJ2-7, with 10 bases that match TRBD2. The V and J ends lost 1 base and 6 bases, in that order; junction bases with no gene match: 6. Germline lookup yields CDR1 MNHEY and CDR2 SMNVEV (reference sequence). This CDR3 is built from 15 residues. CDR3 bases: TGTGCCAGCAGTTTATTTCCAGCGGGGGGGCTCGAGCAGTACTTC. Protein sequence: CASSLFPAGGLEQYF.

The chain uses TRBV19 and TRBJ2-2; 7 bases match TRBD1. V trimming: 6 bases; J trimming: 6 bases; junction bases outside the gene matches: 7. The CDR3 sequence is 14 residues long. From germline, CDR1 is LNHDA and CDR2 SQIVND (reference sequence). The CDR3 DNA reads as TGTGCCAGTAGCTTTGACAGGGATCCCGGGGAGCTGTTTTTT. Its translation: CASSFDRDPGELFF.

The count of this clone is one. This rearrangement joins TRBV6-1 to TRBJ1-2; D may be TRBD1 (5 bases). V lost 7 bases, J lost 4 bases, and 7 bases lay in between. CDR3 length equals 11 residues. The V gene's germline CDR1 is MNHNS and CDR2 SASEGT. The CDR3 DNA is TGTGCCAGCACGACAGCCTATGGCTACACCTTC. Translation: CASTTAYGYTF.